The 6 T cell receptor beta chains below come from one sample, sequenced in a study of CD8 T cell repertoires and HIV-1 epitope variants. No cognate antigen is known for these TCRs. TCRdb's table, derived via immunoSEQ multiplex PCR, lists solely in-frame clones and lacks some. The table records roughly 1,200 clones, around two thirds of them present only once. The specimen sequenced was cultured CD8+ T cells derived from PBMCs. The receptors come from a male donor with HIV.

This sequence joins TRBV2 and TRBJ1-2, with 12 bases lining up with TRBD1. Trimming took 6 bases from V and 8 from J; bases not matched to a gene: 7. Germline V CDR1 and CDR2: SNHLY, FYNNEI. This CDR3 spans 14 amino acids. The CDR3 here is CASSDRDRGLGYTF. CDR3 nucleotides: TGTGCCAGCAGCGACCGGGACAGGGGGCTCGGCTACACCTTC. The whole variable domain, filled in from reference TRBV2 and TRBJ1-2, reads EPEVTQTPSHQVTQMGQEVILRCVPISNHLYFYWYRQILGQKVEFLVSFYNNEISEKSEIFDDQFSVERPDGSNFTLKIRSTKLEDSAMYFCASSDRDRGLGYTFGSGTRLTVV.

The V call is TRBV27, the J call TRBJ1-3; no definite D call. Germline lookup yields CDR1 MNHEY and CDR2 SMNVEV (reference sequence). V lost 3 bases to trimming and J lost 0 bases, with 9 bases between them. This CDR3 is built from 15 residues. This chain's CDR3 is CASSLSRTSGNTIYF. CDR3 bases: TGTGCCAGCAGTTTGAGCAGGACCTCTGGAAACACCATATATTTT.

This clone was seen a few times. V is TRBV6-5 and J is TRBJ2-1; D is tentatively TRBD1 or TRBD2 (6 bases each). From germline, CDR1 is MNHEY and CDR2 SVGAGI. CDR3 size: 11 residues. Trimming took 5 bases from V and 9 from J, leaving 8 bases between them. The CDR3 nucleotides read TGTGCCAGCAGTGAGGGGGGTGAGCAGTTCTTC. Its translation: CASSEGGEQFF.

This clone was recorded a few times. The rearrangement links TRBV7-6 to TRBJ1-5, with D perhaps TRBD1 (5 bases). This CDR3 region has 13 residues. Trimming left V 8 bases short and J 4 bases short, with 12 bases between. The V gene's germline CDR1 is SGHVS and CDR2 FNYEAQ. CDR3: CASGPGSNQPQHF. In nucleotides, the CDR3 is TGTGCCAGCGGTCCAGGGAGTAATCAGCCCCAGCATTTT.

A few counts support this clone. The chain is built from TRBV29-1 and TRBJ2-7, with D tentatively TRBD1 (5 bases). The V end lost 5 bases, the J end lost 1 base, and 6 bases lay between the germline ends. This CDR3 contains 11 residues. CDR1 and CDR2 (germline): SQVTM, ANQGSEA. The CDR3 DNA reads TGCAGCGTTCAGGGATCCTACGAGCAGTACTTC. The encoded protein is CSVQGSYEQYF.

Judged by abundance, this clone is hyperexpanded (1% or more). The chain's CDR3 is CASSSDVSAYEQYF. DNA for the CDR3: TGTGCCAGCAGTTCAGATGTCTCGGCCTACGAGCAGTACTTC. The chain uses TRBV27 and TRBJ2-7; D ambiguous. In germline, CDR1 is MNHEY, CDR2 SMNVEV (reference sequence). Deletions cut 4 bases from V and 2 bases from J, with 12 bases between. The CDR3 is 14 amino acids.